Described below is a single T cell receptor beta chain sequence and its context. The data were taken from a study of human T cells and chemical hapten exposure. Each cDNA molecule in the library carried unique molecular identifiers. MiXCR was run by TCRdb on the RACE reads, yielding one entry per CDR3 protein. Here the sample spans 250,000 or so distinct CDR3 sequences, roughly 7.4% being singletons. Per germline, CDR1 KGHDR and CDR2 SFDVKD. The CDR3 has 12 residues. With 1 base removed from V and 8 bases from J, the gap between germline ends came to 4 bases. Time point denoted: pre-sensitization, week 0. As to treatment: therapeutic diphenylcyclopropenone sensitization with weekly scalp DPC.

The chain joins TRBV24-1 to TRBJ1-4; unclear D gene. The sequences come from whole blood, collected in connection with sensitization to the hapten diphenylcyclopropenone (DPC). The TCR comes from a man between 18 and 29 years old with alopecia areata. Some clones in this sample may be carry-over from other donors' samples. The CDR3 sequence is CATSDFGEKLFF. CDR3 nucleotide sequence: TGTGCCACCAGTGATTTCGGCGAAAAACTGTTTTTT.